The clone carrying this T cell receptor beta chain came up once. This entry comes from a study of blood T cell repertoires in COVID-19. Overall study: In each case, the material was cDNA or gDNA derived from T cells, B-cell-depleted T cells, or PBMCs.

Authors' analysis steps: Reference gene primers were amplified, and this amplification served to estimate nucleated cell counts. The table came from immunoSEQ multiplex PCR; TCRdb's copy has only in-frame clones and leaves some out. V, J and clone size reflect that table, while D and trimming were determined from the DNA. The repertoire holds around 220,000 clones, 80% to 85% seen once, with nearly 20% in the top ten. V lost 0 bases, J lost 5 bases, and 5 bases stayed unmatched. Germline CDR1 LNHNV, CDR2 YYDKDF (reference sequence). The CDR3 consists of 16 residues. The sequence came from a man aged 25-45 years with active or convalescent COVID-19. The chain has TRBV15 and TRBJ2-1; 9 nucleotides line up with TRBD2. Sequencing was carried out using peripheral blood. The CDR3 DNA reads TGTGCCACCAGCAGAGATAACGGACTAGCGAACAATGAGCAGTTCTTC. Residues: CATSRDNGLANNEQFF.